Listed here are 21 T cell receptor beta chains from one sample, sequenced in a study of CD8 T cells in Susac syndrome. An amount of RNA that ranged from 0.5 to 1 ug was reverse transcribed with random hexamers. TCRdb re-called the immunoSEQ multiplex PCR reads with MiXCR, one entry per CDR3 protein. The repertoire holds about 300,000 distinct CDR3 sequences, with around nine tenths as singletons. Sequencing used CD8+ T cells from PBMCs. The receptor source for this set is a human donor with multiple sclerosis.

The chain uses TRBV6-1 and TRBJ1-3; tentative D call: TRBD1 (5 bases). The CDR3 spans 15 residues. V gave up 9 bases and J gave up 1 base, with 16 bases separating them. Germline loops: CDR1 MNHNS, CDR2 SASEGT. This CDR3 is CASSREGSSGNTIYF. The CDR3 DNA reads TGTGCCAGTTCCAGGGAAGGTTCATCTGGAAACACCATATATTTT.

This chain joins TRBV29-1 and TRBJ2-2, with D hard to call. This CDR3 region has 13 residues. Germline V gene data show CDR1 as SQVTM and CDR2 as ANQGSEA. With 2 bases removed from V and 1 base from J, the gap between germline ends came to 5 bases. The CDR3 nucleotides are TGCAGCGTTGAACCAGTGAACACCGGGGAGCTGTTTTTT. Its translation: CSVEPVNTGELFF.

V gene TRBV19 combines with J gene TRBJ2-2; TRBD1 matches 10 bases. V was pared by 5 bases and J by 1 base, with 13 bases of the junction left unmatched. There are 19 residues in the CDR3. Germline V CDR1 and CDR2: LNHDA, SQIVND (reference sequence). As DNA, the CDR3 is TGTGCCAGTAGTCCTGGGGGGACAGGGGCGATTTGGAACACCGGGGAGCTGTTTTTT. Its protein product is CASSPGGTGAIWNTGELFF.

The CDR3 loop is CASSFAGGSEQYF. In DNA form, the CDR3 reads TGTGCCAGCAGCTTCGCGGGAGGGAGTGAGCAGTACTTC. The genes are TRBV5-4 and TRBJ2-7; 9 nucleotides line up with TRBD2. V lost 2 bases, J lost 7 bases, and 4 bases stayed unmatched. The CDR3 length is 13 residues. Germline V gene data show CDR1 as SGHNT and CDR2 as YYREEE (reference sequence). Together with reference TRBV5-4 and TRBJ2-7, the CDR3 gives the full variable domain: ETGVTQSPTHLIKTRGQQVTLRCSSQSGHNTVSWYQQALGQGPQFIFQYYREEENGRGNFPPRFSGLQFPNYSSELNVNALELDDSALYLCASSFAGGSEQYFGPGTRLTVT.

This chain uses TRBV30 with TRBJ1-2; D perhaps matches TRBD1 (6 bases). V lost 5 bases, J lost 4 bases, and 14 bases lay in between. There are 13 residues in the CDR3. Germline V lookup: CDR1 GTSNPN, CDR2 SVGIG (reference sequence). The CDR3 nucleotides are TGTGCCTGGGCACAGGGATCGGGCTATGGCTACACCTTC. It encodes CAWAQGSGYGYTF.

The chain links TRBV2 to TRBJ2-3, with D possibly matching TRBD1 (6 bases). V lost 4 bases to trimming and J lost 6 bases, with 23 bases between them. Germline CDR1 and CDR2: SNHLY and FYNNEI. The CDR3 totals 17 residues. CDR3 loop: CASSGPGQLRVRDTQYF. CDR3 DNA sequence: TGTGCCAGCAGTGGCCCCGGACAGTTAAGGGTCCGCGATACGCAGTATTTT. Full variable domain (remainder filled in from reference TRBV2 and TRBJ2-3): EPEVTQTPSHQVTQMGQEVILRCVPISNHLYFYWYRQILGQKVEFLVSFYNNEISEKSEIFDDQFSVERPDGSNFTLKIRSTKLEDSAMYFCASSGPGQLRVRDTQYFGPGTRLTVL.

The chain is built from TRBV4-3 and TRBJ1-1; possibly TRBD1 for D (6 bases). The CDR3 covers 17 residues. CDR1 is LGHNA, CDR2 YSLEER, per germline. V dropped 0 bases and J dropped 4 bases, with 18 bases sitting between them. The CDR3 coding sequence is TGCGCCAGCAGCCAAGATGTGGGGACACAGGGAACCACTGAAGCTTTCTTT. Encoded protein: CASSQDVGTQGTTEAFF.

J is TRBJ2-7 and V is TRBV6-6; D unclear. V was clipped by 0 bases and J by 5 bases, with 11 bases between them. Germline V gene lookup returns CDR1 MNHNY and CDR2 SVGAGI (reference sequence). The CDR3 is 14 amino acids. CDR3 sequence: CASSYSTRADEQYF. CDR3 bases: TGTGCCAGCAGTTACTCGACACGGGCGGACGAGCAGTACTTC.

CDR3 DNA: TGTGCCAGCAGTTACTTTCGTAACACCGGGGAGCTGTTTTTT. Its protein is CASSYFRNTGELFF. V usage is TRBV6-2 or TRBV6-3 and J usage is TRBJ2-2; no definite D call. Germline values: CDR1 MNHEY, CDR2 SVGEGT. CDR3 length: 14 amino acids. V lost 1 base, J lost 2 bases, and 5 bases lay in between.

The CDR3 loop is CASSPETGRDIGELFF. DNA of the CDR3: TGTGCCAGCAGTCCCGAGACAGGGCGAGATATCGGGGAGCTGTTTTTT. V usage is TRBV6-1 and J usage is TRBJ2-2, with 7 nucleotides matching TRBD1. CDR1 is MNHNS and CDR2 is SASEGT in the germline V gene. J lost 7 bases, V lost 5 bases, and 13 bases had no gene match. The CDR3 extends over 16 amino acids.

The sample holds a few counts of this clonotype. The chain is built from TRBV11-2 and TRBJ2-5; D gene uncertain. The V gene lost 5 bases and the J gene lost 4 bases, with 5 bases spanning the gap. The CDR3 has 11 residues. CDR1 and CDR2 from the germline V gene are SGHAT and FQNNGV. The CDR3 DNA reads TGTGCCAGCAGCATGGGAGAGACCCAGTACTTC. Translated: CASSMGETQYF.

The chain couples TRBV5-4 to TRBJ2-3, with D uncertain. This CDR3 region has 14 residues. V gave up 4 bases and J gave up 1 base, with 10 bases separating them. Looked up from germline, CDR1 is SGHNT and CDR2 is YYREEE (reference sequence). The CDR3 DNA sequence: TGTGCCAGCAGCGGGCTTCCAGGCACAGATACGCAGTATTTT. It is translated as CASSGLPGTDTQYF.

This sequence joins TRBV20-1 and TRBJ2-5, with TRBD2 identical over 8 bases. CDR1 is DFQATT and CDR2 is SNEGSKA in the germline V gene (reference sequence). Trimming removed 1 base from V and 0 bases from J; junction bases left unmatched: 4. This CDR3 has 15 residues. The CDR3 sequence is CSARAQAGDQETQYF. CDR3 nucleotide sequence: TGCAGTGCTAGAGCTCAAGCGGGAGACCAAGAGACCCAGTACTTC.

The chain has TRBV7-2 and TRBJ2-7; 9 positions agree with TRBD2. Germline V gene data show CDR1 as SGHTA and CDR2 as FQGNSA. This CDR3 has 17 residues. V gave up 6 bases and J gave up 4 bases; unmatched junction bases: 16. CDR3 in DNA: TGTGCCAGCAGGCGCGGGGCTAGCGGGGTCTCTCTTTACGAGCAGTACTTC. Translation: CASRRGASGVSLYEQYF.

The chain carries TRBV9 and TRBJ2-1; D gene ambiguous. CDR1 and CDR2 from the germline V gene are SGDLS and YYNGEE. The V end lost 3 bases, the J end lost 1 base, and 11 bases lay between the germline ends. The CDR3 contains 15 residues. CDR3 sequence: CASSDSPESYNEQFF. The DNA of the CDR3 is TGTGCCAGCAGCGACAGCCCGGAATCCTACAATGAGCAGTTCTTC.

CDR3 sequence (DNA): TGTGCCAGCAGTTTTGTGGCCAGCTTCCAAGAGACCCAGTACTTC. This sequence encodes CASSFVASFQETQYF. The J gene is TRBJ2-5, the V gene TRBV27, with D hard to call. V was clipped by 3 bases and J by 1 base, with 12 bases between them. The CDR3 is 15 residues long. Germline CDR1 MNHEY, CDR2 SMNVEV (reference sequence).

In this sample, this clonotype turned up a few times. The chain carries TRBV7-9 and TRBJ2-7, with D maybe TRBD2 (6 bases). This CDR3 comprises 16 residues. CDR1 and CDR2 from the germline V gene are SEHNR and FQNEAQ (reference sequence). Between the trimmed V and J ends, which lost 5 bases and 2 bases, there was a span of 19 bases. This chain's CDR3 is CASSNAREKSPYEQYF. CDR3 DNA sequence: TGTGCCAGCAGCAACGCTCGGGAGAAGTCCCCCTACGAGCAGTACTTC.

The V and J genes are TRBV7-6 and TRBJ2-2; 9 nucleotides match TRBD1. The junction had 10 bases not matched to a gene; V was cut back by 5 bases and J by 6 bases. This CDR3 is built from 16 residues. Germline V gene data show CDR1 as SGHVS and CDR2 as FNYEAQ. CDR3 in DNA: TGTGCCAGCAGCCCATGGGTTCGGACAGGGGCCGGGGAGCTGTTTTTT. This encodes CASSPWVRTGAGELFF.

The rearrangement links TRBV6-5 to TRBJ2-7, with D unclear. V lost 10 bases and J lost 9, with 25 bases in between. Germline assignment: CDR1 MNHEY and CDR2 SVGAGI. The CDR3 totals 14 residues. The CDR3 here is CATALLGPGDGQYF. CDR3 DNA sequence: TGTGCCACCGCGCTCCTAGGACCTGGAGACGGGCAGTACTTC.

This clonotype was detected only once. Here the CDR3 DNA reads TGTGCCAGCAGCAAAGGGAATTTCAACTCCTACGAGCAGTACTTC. Encoded protein: CASSKGNFNSYEQYF. The rearrangement uses TRBV5-5 and TRBJ2-7; D not resolved. The CDR3 is 15 residues long. V lost 4 bases and J 0 bases, leaving 14 bases between the germline ends. Germline V gene sequence: CDR1 SGHKS, CDR2 YYEKEE (reference sequence).

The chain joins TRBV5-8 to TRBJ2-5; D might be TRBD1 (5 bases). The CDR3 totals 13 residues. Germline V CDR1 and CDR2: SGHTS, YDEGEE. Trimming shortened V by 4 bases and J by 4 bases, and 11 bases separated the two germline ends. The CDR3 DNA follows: TGTGCCAGCAGCCCTTCGCAGGGAGAGACCCAGTACTTC. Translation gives CASSPSQGETQYF. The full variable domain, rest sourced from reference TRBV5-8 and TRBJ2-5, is EAGVTQSPTHLIKTRGQQATLRCSPISGHTSVYWYQQALGLGLQFLLWYDEGEERNRGNFPPRFSGRQFPNYSSELNVNALELEDSALYLCASSPSQGETQYFGPGTRLLVL.